This is a list of T cell receptor beta chains from one sample in a study of blood T cell repertoires in COVID-19. Sequencing was performed with immunoSEQ multiplex PCR; in TCRdb, only in-frame clones are kept and a portion is missing. Of roughly 140,000 clones in the sample, just under 90% were seen once. Sequenced input: peripheral blood. The receptors were gathered from a middle-aged woman with acute or convalescent COVID-19. Each CDR3 is given with its conserved first and last residue. Fields, in order: D gene, J gene, V gene, clone size, CDR3 DNA, CDR3 protein. D genes are given only for firm matches. Only some rows state a clone size, as once, few, many or a class for expanded clones.

>TRBD2|TRBJ2-1|TRBV5-1|-
TGCGCCAGCAGCGTGACTAGCCAGGCCTACAATGAGCAGTTCTTC
CASSVTSQAYNEQFF
>TRBD1|TRBJ1-2|TRBV14|-
TGTGCCAGCAGCAGAGTACCCACAGGGGGTAGCGGCTACACCTTC
CASSRVPTGGSGYTF
>-|TRBJ2-3|TRBV7-8|-
TGTGCCAGCAGCTTAGGACGGGGGACTTCCAGACTCACAGATACGCAGTATTTT
CASSLGRGTSRLTDTQYF
>-|TRBJ1-4|TRBV21-1|-
TGTGCCAGCAATCGGGACAGGGCGCCCATTAATGAAAAACTGTTTTTT
CASNRDRAPINEKLFF
>-|TRBJ2-1|TRBV6-4|-
TGTGCCAGCAGTGACTCGGGCAGGTCCAATGAGCAGTTCTTC
CASSDSGRSNEQFF
>-|TRBJ1-5|TRBV7-8|-
TGTGCCAGCAGCTTAGCGGAGCTCCATCAGCCCCAGCATTTT
CASSLAELHQPQHF
>TRBD2|TRBJ2-1|TRBV27|-
TGTGCCAGCAGTCTGGGGGGGAATGAGCAGTTCTTC
CASSLGGNEQFF
>TRBD1|TRBJ1-5|TRBV19|-
TGTGCCAGTCAGGGACAGGGATCTCTTAGCAATCAGCCCCAGCATTTT
CASQGQGSLSNQPQHF
>TRBD1|TRBJ1-5|TRBV29-1|once
TGCAGCGTTTCAGGGGGCCCGGATCAGCCCCAGCATTTT
CSVSGGPDQPQHF
>-|TRBJ1-2|TRBV2|-
TGTGCCAGCAGTGAATTGGGGCTAAGCTATGGCTACACCTTC
CASSELGLSYGYTF
>-|TRBJ2-1|TRBV9|-
TGTGCCAGCAGCGTAGGCGGGGATGAGCAGTTCTTC
CASSVGGDEQFF
>-|TRBJ1-1|TRBV30|-
TGTGCCTGGATAACAGGGTACGCTGAAGCTTTCTTT
CAWITGYAEAFF
>-|TRBJ1-1|TRBV13|-
TGTGCCAGCAGCTTTTCAAACTTCCTGAACACTGAAGCTTTCTTT
CASSFSNFLNTEAFF
>-|TRBJ2-1|TRBV7-2|-
TGTGCCAGCAGCTTAGTACGCGGAGGTGAGCAGTTCTTC
CASSLVRGGEQFF
>TRBD1|TRBJ1-4|TRBV10-3|-
TGTGCCATCAGTGAGTCGGGACAGAGTGCAACTAATGAAAAACTGTTTTTT
CAISESGQSATNEKLFF
>-|TRBJ1-2|TRBV24-1|-
TGTGCCACCAGTGATAGTATCAGGGATGGCTACACCTTC
CATSDSIRDGYTF
>TRBD1|TRBJ1-6|TRBV4-3|-
TGCGCCAGCAGCCCAGAAGAGGGGGCTACCTATAATTCACCCCTCCACTTT
CASSPEEGATYNSPLHF
>TRBD1|TRBJ2-7|TRBV28|-
TGTGCCAGCAGTTTGGGGACCGGGACAGGGTACTACGAGCAGTACTTC
CASSLGTGTGYYEQYF
>TRBD1|TRBJ1-5|TRBV28|-
TGTGCCGTAGGAGGGGGCATGGTTAATAGCAATCAGCCCCAGCATTTT
CAVGGGMVNSNQPQHF
>TRBD1|TRBJ1-1|TRBV7-9|-
TGTGCCAGCAGCACCCCCACAGGGGCGCTTGAAGCTTTCTTT
CASSTPTGALEAFF
>-|TRBJ1-6|TRBV7-6|-
TGTGCCAGCAGGTCTGACAGCGGGGGTAATTCACCCCTCCACTTT
CASRSDSGGNSPLHF
>TRBD1|TRBJ2-1|TRBV6-1|-
TGTGCCAGCAGTGAGCCCCCCGGACAGGGCTACAATGAGCAGTTCTTC
CASSEPPGQGYNEQFF
>-|TRBJ2-1|TRBV19|-
TGTGCCAGTAGTATGGTTAGCGGCTCCTACAATGAGCAGTTCTTC
CASSMVSGSYNEQFF
>-|TRBJ1-2|TRBV15|few
TGTGCCACCAGCATAGGGGGTAACTATGGCTACACCTTC
CATSIGGNYGYTF
>-|TRBJ1-6|TRBV9|once
TGTGCCAGCAGCGTAAATGACAGAACTAATTCACCCCTCCACTTT
CASSVNDRTNSPLHF
>TRBD1|TRBJ2-4|TRBV7-2|-
TGTGCCAGCAGCGTGTACAGGGGTGGCAAAAACATTCAGTACTTC
CASSVYRGGKNIQYF
>TRBD1|TRBJ1-1|TRBV4-1|-
TGCGCCAGCAGCCAAGGGACAGGGGGGGGCACTGAAGCTTTCTTT
CASSQGTGGGTEAFF
>TRBD1|TRBJ1-1|TRBV5-8|-
TGTGCCAGCAGCTCCGGACAGGTGAACACTGAAGCTTTCTTT
CASSSGQVNTEAFF
>TRBD1|TRBJ1-2|TRBV6-5|-
TGTGCCAGCAGCCAAACAGGGGTCTACTATGGCTACACCTTC
CASSQTGVYYGYTF
>-|TRBJ1-1|TRBV30|-
TGTGCCTGGCAGGACACCCGCACTGAAGCTTTCTTT
CAWQDTRTEAFF
>-|TRBJ1-2|TRBV5-8|-
TGTGCCAGCAGGGCCGGGGGAGGCGGCTATGGCTACACCTTC
CASRAGGGGYGYTF
>TRBD2|TRBJ2-7|TRBV2|-
TGTGCCAGCAGTCTACTAGCGGAGGTCTTCTACGAGCAGTACTTC
CASSLLAEVFYEQYF
>TRBD1|TRBJ1-1|TRBV19|-
TGTGCCAGTGGGCTGACAGGGGGTAACACTGAAGCTTTCTTT
CASGLTGGNTEAFF
>-|TRBJ2-6|TRBV6-1|-
TGTGCCAGCAGTGCAGAGGACTCTGGGGCCAACGTCCTGACTTTC
CASSAEDSGANVLTF
>-|TRBJ2-1|TRBV23-1|-
TGCGCCAGCAGTCAATCAACAGGGAGCTCCTACAATGAGCAGTTCTTC
CASSQSTGSSYNEQFF
>TRBD1|TRBJ1-1|TRBV30|-
TGTGCCTGGAGTGGACAGGGTTGGACTGAAGCTTTCTTT
CAWSGQGWTEAFF
>TRBD1|TRBJ2-1|TRBV6-2/TRBV6-3|-
TGTGCCAGCAGTTATTGGGACAGCCCTGCCAATGAGCAGTTCTTC
CASSYWDSPANEQFF
>TRBD1|TRBJ1-1|TRBV2|-
TGTGCCAGCAGAGGACAGGGGGCCTCTGAAGCTTTCTTT
CASRGQGASEAFF
>-|TRBJ1-1|TRBV7-2|-
TGTGCCAGCAGCTTAGCACCTCCGGGGGAAGCTTTCTTT
CASSLAPPGEAFF
>-|TRBJ1-2|TRBV19|-
TGTGCCAGTACGACAGGAATCTATGGCTACACCTTC
CASTTGIYGYTF
>TRBD1|TRBJ1-6|TRBV6-5|-
TGTGCCAGCAGTTACGGGCAGGGGGCGTCACCCCTCCACTTT
CASSYGQGASPLHF
>TRBD2|TRBJ2-1|TRBV18|-
TGTGCCAGCTCACCACCACTAGCGGGGATATACAATGAGCAGTTCTTC
CASSPPLAGIYNEQFF
>TRBD2|TRBJ2-4|TRBV4-3|once
TGCGCCAGCAGACCCGGACTAGCGGGGTCTCTAGCCAAAAACATTCAGTACTTC
CASRPGLAGSLAKNIQYF
>-|TRBJ2-3|TRBV7-2|-
TGTGCCAGCAGCTCCAGCGGGTCTAGCACAGATACGCAGTATTTT
CASSSSGSSTDTQYF
>TRBD1|TRBJ1-2|TRBV6-1|-
TGTGCCAGCAGTGAACAGGGGGACTATGGCTACACCTTC
CASSEQGDYGYTF
>TRBD1|TRBJ1-2|TRBV19|-
TGTGCCAGTAGTAAGGGACAGGGGTTTCCATATGGCTACACCTTC
CASSKGQGFPYGYTF
>-|TRBJ1-5|TRBV20-1|-
TGCAGTGCTCGTGTGGGGGGGGGCTTTAATCAGCCCCAGCATTTT
CSARVGGGFNQPQHF
>-|TRBJ1-6|TRBV10-1|-
TGCGCCAGCATTACGGTCCTTAAGCAGGGTTTTAATTCACCCCTCCACTTT
CASITVLKQGFNSPLHF
>-|TRBJ1-1|TRBV24-1|-
TGTGCCACCAGTGATGGGGGGAACGACGGGAACACTGAAGCTTTCTTT
CATSDGGNDGNTEAFF
>TRBD2|TRBJ2-3|TRBV4-2|-
TGTGCCAGCAGCCAAGATCAGGCTAGCGGAACAGATACGCAGTATTTT
CASSQDQASGTDTQYF
>TRBD2|TRBJ2-7|TRBV30|-
TGTGCCTGGAGTGACCCCGGACTAGCGGGTAACTACGAGCAGTACTTC
CAWSDPGLAGNYEQYF
>-|TRBJ2-2|TRBV12-5|-
TGTGCTAGTGGTTTTACACAGGGTACCGGTGGGCTGTTTTTT
CASGFTQGTGGLFF
>-|TRBJ1-1|TRBV12-3/TRBV12-4|-
TGTGCCAGCAGCCTCAGGGTTTCTGAAGCTTTCTTT
CASSLRVSEAFF
>-|TRBJ2-1|TRBV19|once
TGTGCCAGTAGTAAGGCGAGAAGTGGGCTTCGAAATGAGCAGTTCTTC
CASSKARSGLRNEQFF
>-|TRBJ1-1|TRBV4-3|-
TGCGCCAGCAGCCAAGATCAGCTCTCGAGGGCTGTGAACACTGAAGCTTTCTTT
CASSQDQLSRAVNTEAFF
>-|TRBJ2-7|TRBV5-4|-
TGTGCCAGCAGCTTCGGAGGTGCCATCTCCTACGAGCAGTACTTC
CASSFGGAISYEQYF
>TRBD1|TRBJ1-4|TRBV28|-
TGTGCCAGCAGTCCTACAGGGGGGACTAATGAAAAACTGTTTTTT
CASSPTGGTNEKLFF
>-|TRBJ2-1|TRBV6-5|-
TGTGCCAGCACCGTAGAGGGAGGTCGTGAGCAGTTCTTC
CASTVEGGREQFF